This paragraph reports one T cell receptor beta chain. The repertoire was sequenced with immunoSEQ multiplex PCR; TCRdb's copy has only in-frame clones and lacks some. The repertoire includes 76,000 or so clones, 91% of them detected once, and 0.25% sits in the top ten. V gave up 0 bases and J gave up 8 bases; unmatched junction bases: 6. The length of the CDR3 is 14 residues. Germline V gene lookup returns CDR1 WNHNN and CDR2 SYGVQD (reference sequence). This entry belongs to a study of technical replicates of blood from several donors. The chain has TRBV10-1 and TRBJ1-2, with 7 bases lining up with TRBD1. Sample: T cells isolated from PBMCs. The clonotype comes from a human donor in good health. For the CDR3, the DNA is TGCGCCAGCAGTGAGTCGATAACAGGGGACGGCTACACCTTC. Translating it yields CASSESITGDGYTF.